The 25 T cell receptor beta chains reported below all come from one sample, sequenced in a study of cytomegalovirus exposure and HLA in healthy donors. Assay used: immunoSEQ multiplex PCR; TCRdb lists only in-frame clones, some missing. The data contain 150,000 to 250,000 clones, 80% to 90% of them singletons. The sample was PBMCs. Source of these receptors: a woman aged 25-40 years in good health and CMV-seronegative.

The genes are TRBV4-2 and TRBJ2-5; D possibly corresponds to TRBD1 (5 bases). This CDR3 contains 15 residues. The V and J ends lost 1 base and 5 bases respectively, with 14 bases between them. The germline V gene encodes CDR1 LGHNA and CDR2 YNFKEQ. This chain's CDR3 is CASSQGTAPGETQYF. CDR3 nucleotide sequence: TGTGCCAGCAGCCAAGGGACGGCCCCAGGGGAGACCCAGTACTTC.

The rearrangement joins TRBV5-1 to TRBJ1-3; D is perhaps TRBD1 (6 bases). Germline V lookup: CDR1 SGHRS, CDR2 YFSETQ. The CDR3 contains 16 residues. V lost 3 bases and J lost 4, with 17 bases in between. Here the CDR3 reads CASSSLSGGVGNTIYF. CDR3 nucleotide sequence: TGCGCCAGCAGCTCCTTAAGCGGGGGCGTGGGAAACACCATATATTTT.

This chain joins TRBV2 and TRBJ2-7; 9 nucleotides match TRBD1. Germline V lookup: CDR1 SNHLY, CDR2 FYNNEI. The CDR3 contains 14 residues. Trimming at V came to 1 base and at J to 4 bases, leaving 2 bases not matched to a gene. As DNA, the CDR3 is TGTGCCAGCAGTGAAGGAGGACAGGGGTACGAGCAGTACTTC. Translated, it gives CASSEGGQGYEQYF.

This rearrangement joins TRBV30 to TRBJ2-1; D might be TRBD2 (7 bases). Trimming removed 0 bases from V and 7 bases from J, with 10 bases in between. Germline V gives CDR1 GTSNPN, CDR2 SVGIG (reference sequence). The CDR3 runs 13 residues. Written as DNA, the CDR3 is TGTGCCTGGAGTGTGGGGGGGCTGAATGAGCAGTTCTTC. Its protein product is CAWSVGGLNEQFF.

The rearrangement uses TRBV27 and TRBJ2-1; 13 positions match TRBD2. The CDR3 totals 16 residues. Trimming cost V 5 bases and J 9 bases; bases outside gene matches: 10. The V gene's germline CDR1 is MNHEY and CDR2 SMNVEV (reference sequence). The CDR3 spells CASSLRRLAGGGEQFF. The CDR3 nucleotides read TGTGCCAGCAGTCTGAGGCGACTAGCGGGAGGAGGTGAGCAGTTCTTC.

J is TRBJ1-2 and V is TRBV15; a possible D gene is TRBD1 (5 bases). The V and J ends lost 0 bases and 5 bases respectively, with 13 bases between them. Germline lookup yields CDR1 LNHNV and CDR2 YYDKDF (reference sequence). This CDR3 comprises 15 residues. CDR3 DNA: TGTGCCACCAGCAGAGATCAGGCAGGGCGATATGGCTACACCTTC. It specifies CATSRDQAGRYGYTF.

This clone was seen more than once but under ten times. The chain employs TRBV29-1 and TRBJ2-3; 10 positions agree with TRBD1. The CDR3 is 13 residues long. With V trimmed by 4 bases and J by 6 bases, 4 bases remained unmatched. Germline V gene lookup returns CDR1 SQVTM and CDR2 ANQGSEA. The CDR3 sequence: CSVAPGQGDTQYF. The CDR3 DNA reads TGCAGCGTTGCACCGGGACAGGGGGATACGCAGTATTTT.

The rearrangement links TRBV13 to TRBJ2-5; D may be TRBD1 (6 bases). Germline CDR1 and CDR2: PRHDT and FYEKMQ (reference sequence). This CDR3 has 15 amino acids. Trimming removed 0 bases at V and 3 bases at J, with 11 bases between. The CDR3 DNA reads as TGTGCCAGCAGCTTAGGGGACAGTCGAAAAGAGACCCAGTACTTC. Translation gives CASSLGDSRKETQYF.

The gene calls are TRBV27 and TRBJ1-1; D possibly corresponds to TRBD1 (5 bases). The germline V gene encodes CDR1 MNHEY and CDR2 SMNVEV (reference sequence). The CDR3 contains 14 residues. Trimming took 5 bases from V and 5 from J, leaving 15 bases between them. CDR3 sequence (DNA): TGTGCCAGCAGTCCCTTTGGGGGGATGACTGAAGCTTTCTTT. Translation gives CASSPFGGMTEAFF.

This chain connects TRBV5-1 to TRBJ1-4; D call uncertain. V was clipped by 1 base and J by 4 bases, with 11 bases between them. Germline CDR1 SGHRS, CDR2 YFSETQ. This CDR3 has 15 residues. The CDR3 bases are TGCGCCAGCAGCTTGATCGGGGTTATTAATGAAAAACTGTTTTTT. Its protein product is CASSLIGVINEKLFF.

For the CDR3, the DNA is TGCGCCAGCGGGACAGGGCTCACAGATACGCAGTATTTT. This codes for CASGTGLTDTQYF. This rearrangement joins TRBV5-1 to TRBJ2-3; 9 bases align to TRBD1. After removal of 7 bases from V and 2 bases from J, the junction contained 2 bases not matched to a gene. The CDR3 has 13 amino acids. Germline lookup yields CDR1 SGHRS and CDR2 YFSETQ.

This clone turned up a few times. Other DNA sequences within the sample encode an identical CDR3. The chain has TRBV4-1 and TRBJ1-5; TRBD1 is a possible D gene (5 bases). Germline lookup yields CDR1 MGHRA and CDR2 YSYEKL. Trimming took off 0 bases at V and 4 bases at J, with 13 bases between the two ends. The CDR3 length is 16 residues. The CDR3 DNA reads TGCGCCAGCAGCCAAGATGGGGGGTTTGGGAATCAGCCCCAGCATTTT. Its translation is CASSQDGGFGNQPQHF.

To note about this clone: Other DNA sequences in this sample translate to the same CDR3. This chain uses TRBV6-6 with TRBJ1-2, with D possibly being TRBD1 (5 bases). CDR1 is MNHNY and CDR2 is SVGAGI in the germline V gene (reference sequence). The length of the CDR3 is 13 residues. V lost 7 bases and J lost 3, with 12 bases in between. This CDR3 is CASTPTGDYGYTF. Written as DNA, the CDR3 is TGTGCCAGCACCCCAACGGGGGACTATGGCTACACCTTC.

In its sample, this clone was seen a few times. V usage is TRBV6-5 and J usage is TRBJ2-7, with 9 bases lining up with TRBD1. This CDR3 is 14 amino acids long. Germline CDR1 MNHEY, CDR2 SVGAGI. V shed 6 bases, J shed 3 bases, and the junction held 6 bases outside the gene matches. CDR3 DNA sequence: TGTGCCAGCAGACCTGGACAGGGGCTCTACGAGCAGTACTTC. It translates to CASRPGQGLYEQYF.

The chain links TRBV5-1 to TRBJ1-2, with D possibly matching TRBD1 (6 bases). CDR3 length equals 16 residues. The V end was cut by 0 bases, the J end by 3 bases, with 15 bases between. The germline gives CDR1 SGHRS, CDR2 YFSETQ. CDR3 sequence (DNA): TGCGCCAGCAGCTTGGGGACAGCTCTTTGGGACTATGGCTACACCTTC. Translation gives CASSLGTALWDYGYTF. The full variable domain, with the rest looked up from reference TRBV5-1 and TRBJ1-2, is KAGVTQTPRYLIKTRGQQVTLSCSPISGHRSVSWYQQTPGQGLQFLFEYFSETQRNKGNFPGRFSGRQFSNSRSEMNVSTLELGDSALYLCASSLGTALWDYGYTFGSGTRLTVV.

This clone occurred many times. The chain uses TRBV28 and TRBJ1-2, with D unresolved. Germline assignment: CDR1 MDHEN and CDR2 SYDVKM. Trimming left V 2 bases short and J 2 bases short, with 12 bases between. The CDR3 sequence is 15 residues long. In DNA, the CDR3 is TGTGCCAGCAGTTTAGACCAGGCCCTAAACTATGGCTACACCTTC. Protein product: CASSLDQALNYGYTF.

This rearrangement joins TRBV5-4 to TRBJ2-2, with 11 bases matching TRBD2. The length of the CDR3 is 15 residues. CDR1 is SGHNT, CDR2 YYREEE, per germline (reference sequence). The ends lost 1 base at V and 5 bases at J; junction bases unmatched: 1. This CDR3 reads CASSLLAGGTGELFF. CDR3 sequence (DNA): TGTGCCAGCAGCTTGCTAGCGGGGGGAACCGGGGAGCTGTTTTTT.

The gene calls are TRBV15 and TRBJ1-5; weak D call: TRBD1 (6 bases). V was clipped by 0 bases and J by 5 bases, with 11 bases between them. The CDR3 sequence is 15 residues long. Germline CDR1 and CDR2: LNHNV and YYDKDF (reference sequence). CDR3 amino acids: CATSRDIGGYQPQHF. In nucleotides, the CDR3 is TGTGCCACCAGCAGAGATATTGGGGGCTATCAGCCCCAGCATTTT. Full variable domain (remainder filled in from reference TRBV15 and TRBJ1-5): DAMVIQNPRYQVTQFGKPVTLSCSQTLNHNVMYWYQQKSSQAPKLLFHYYDKDFNNEADTPDNFQSRRPNTSFCFLDIRSPGLGDTAMYLCATSRDIGGYQPQHFGDGTRLSIL.

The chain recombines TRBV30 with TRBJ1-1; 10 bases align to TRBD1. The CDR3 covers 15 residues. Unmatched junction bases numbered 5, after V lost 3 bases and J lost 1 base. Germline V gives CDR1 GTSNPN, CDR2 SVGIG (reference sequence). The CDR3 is CAWRARDRGNTEAFF. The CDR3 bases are TGTGCCTGGAGAGCCCGGGACAGGGGGAACACTGAAGCTTTCTTT.

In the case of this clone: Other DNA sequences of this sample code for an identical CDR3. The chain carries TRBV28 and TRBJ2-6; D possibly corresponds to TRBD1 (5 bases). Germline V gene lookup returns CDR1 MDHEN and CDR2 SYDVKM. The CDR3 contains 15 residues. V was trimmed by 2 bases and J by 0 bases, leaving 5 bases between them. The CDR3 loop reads CASSLRGSGANVLTF. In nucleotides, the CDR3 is TGTGCCAGCAGTTTAAGGGGCTCTGGGGCCAACGTCCTGACTTTC.

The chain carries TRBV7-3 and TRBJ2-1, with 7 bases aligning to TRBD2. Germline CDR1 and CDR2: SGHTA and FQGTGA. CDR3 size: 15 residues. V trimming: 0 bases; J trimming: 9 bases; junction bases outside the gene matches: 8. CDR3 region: CASSLTRGGSAEQFF. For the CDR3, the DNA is TGTGCCAGCAGCTTAACGCGGGGAGGGTCGGCTGAGCAGTTCTTC.

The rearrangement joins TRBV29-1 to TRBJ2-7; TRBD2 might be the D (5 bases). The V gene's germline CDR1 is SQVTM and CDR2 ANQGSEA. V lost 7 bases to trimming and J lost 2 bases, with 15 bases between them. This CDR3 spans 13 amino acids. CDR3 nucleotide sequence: TGCAGCGCTAGTAACGGAGGTCCCTACGAGCAGTACTTC. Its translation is CSASNGGPYEQYF.

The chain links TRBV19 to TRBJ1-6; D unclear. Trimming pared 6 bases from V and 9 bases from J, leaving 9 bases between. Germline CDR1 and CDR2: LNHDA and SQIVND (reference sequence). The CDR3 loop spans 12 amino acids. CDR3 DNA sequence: TGTGCCAGTAGGGGCGCTGGTTCACCCCTCCACTTT. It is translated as CASRGAGSPLHF.

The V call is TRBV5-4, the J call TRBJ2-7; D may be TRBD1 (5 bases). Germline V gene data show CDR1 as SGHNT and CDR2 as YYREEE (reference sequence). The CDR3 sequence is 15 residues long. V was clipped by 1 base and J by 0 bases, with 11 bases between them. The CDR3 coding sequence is TGTGCCAGCAGCTTGAAGGACACTACCTCCTACGAGCAGTACTTC. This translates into CASSLKDTTSYEQYF.

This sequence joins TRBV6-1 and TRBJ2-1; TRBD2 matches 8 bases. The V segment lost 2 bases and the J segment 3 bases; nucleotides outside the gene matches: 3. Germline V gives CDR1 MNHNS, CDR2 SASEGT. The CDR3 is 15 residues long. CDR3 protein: CASSEMGLDYNEQFF. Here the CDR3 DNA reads TGTGCCAGCAGTGAAATGGGACTAGACTACAATGAGCAGTTCTTC.